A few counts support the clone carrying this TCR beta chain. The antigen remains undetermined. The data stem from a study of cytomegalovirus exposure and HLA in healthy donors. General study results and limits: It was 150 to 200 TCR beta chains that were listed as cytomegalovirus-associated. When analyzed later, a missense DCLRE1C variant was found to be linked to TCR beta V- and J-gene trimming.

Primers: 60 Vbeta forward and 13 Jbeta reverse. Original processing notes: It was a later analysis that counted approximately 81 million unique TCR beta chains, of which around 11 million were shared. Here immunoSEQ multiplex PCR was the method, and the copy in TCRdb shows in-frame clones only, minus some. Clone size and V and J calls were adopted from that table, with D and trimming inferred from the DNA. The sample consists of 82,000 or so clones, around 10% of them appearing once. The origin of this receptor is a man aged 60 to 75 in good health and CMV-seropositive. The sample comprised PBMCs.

The CDR3 sequence: CASSFQLIAGSYEQYF. CDR3 nucleotides: TGTGCCAGCAGTTTCCAACTGATTGCCGGGTCCTACGAGCAGTACTTC. The chain has TRBV28 and TRBJ2-7; unclear D gene. V was trimmed by 3 bases and J by 1 base, leaving 16 bases between them. Germline V gives CDR1 MDHEN, CDR2 SYDVKM. This CDR3 region has 16 residues. The whole variable domain, remainder taken from reference TRBV28 and TRBJ2-7, is DVKVTQSSRYLVKRTGEKVFLECVQDMDHENMFWYRQDPGLGLRLIYFSYDVKMKEKGDIPEGYSVSREKKERFSLILESASTNQTSMYLCASSFQLIAGSYEQYFGPGTRLTVT.